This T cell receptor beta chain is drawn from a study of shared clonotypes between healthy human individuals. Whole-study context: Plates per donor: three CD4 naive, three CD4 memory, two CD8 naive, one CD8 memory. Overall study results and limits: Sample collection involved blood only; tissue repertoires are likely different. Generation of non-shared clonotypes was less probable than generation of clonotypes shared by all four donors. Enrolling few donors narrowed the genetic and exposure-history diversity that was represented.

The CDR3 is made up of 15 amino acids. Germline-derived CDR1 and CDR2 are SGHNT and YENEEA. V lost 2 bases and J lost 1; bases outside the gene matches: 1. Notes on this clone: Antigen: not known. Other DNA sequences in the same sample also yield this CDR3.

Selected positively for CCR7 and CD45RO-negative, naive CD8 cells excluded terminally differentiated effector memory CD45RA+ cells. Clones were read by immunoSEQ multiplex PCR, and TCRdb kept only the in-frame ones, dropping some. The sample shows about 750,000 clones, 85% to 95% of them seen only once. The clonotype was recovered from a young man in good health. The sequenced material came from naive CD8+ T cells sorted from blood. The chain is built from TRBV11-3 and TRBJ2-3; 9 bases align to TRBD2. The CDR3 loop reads CASSLRTSGTDTQYF. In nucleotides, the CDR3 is TGTGCCAGCAGCTTAAGGACTAGCGGCACAGATACGCAGTATTTT.